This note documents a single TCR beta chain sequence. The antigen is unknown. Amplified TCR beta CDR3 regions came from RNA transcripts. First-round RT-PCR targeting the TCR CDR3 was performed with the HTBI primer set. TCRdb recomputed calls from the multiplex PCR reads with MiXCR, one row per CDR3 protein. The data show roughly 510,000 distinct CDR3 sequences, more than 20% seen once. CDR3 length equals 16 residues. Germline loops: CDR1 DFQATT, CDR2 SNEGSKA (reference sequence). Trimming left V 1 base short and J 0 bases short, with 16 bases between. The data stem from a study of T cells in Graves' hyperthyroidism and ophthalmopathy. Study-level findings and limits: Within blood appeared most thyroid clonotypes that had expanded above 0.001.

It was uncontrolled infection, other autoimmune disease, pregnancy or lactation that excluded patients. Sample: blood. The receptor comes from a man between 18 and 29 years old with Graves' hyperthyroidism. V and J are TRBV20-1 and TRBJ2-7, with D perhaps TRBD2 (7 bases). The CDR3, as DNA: TGCAGTGCTAGAGTAGGGGGGGTCAGTAGCTCCTACGAGCAGTACTTC. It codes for CSARVGGVSSSYEQYF.